This T cell receptor (beta chain) was sequenced during a study of blood T cell repertoires in COVID-19. Study details: There were acute and convalescent COVID-19 samples, and they came from the United States, Italy and Spain. In each case, the material was cDNA or gDNA derived from T cells, B-cell-depleted T cells, or PBMCs.

This CDR3 spans 13 amino acids. Germline trimming cut 5 bases from V and 2 bases from J; bases unmatched to any gene: 2. In germline, CDR1 is MNHEY, CDR2 SMNVEV (reference sequence). Authors' processing steps: Using reference gene primer amplification, nucleated cell counts were estimated. The data were produced by immunoSEQ multiplex PCR, yet TCRdb's version contains in-frame clones alone and is incomplete. The V and J calls and clone size come from that table; D and trimming were worked out from the DNA. There are hundreds of thousands of clones in the sample; nearly 90% occur only once, and under 4% lies in the top ten.

This receptor was identified in a man aged 18 to 30 with active or convalescent COVID-19. The sequenced material came from peripheral blood. This chain connects TRBV27 to TRBJ1-2; 7 bases fit TRBD1. The CDR3 is CASSEGGNYGYTF. CDR3 in DNA: TGTGCCAGCAGTGAAGGGGGCAACTATGGCTACACCTTC.